This T cell receptor (beta chain) was identified in a study of response to subunit inactivated influenza vaccine. Trimming cost V 5 bases and J 4 bases, with 15 bases left between them. This CDR3 spans 15 amino acids. CDR1 is DFQATT, CDR2 SNEGSKA, per germline (reference sequence). Findings and caveats of the study: Researchers suggested that each seasonal influenza vaccination recruits few new T cells.

Via MiXCR, TCRdb re-called the RT-PCR reads, giving one row per CDR3 protein. Among 290,000 or so distinct CDR3 sequences, 22% were seen once, and the ten largest hold around a tenth. This clonotype has just a few counts. Its antigen is still unknown. The clonotype was recovered from a man in his fifties or sixties who received an inactivated influenza vaccine. The sample in question was PBMCs from blood, obtained less than 22 months after vaccination. The chain is built from TRBV20-1 and TRBJ2-6; D not certain. CDR3 amino acids: CSAYVPYSGANVLTF. DNA for the CDR3: TGCAGTGCTTACGTCCCCTACTCGGGGGCCAACGTCCTGACTTTC.